Sequencing of this T cell receptor (beta chain) was carried out in a study of blood T cell repertoires in COVID-19. Study-level information: Italy, Spain and the United States were the sources of the convalescent and acute COVID-19 samples.

The sample holds one count of this clone. The repertoire was sequenced with immunoSEQ multiplex PCR; TCRdb's copy has only in-frame clones and lacks some. The data show roughly 340,000 clones, over 75% seen once. The J segment lost 7 bases and the V segment lost 6 bases, leaving 10 bases of the junction unmatched. This CDR3 has 16 residues. Germline CDR1 LNHDA, CDR2 SQIVND (reference sequence). Participants were aged about 18 to 95 years, lived in 20 to 30 US areas, and enrolled virtually. Participants' own reports of clinical history determined their cohort assignment. The TCR comes from a man aged 18 to 30 who had recovered from COVID-19. The chain is built from TRBV19 and TRBJ2-2; 11 bases align to TRBD1. Sequenced sample: PBMCs or T cells enriched from blood (not recorded which). This CDR3 reads CASRPTGTGGVGELFF. CDR3 in DNA: TGTGCCAGTAGGCCAACCGGGACAGGGGGTGTCGGGGAGCTGTTTTTT.